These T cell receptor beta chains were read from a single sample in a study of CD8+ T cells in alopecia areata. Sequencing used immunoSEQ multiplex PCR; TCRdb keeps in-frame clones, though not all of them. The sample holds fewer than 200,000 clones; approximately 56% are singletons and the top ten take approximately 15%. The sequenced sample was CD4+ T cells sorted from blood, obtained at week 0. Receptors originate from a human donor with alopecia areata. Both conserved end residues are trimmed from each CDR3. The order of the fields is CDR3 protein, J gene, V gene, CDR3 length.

CDR3aa: ASRRDSGTDEQY
j_gene: TRBJ2-7
v_gene: TRBV5-6
len: 12

CDR3aa: ASSPGGPTGELF
j_gene: TRBJ2-2
v_gene: TRBV5-6
len: 12

CDR3aa: AWSRQSNEQF
j_gene: TRBJ2-1
v_gene: TRBV30
len: 10

CDR3aa: ASSVDRGRHEQY
j_gene: TRBJ2-7
v_gene: TRBV2
len: 12

CDR3aa: ASSYEGLYPAEAF
j_gene: TRBJ1-1
v_gene: TRBV6-5
len: 13

CDR3aa: ASSLRAVEKLF
j_gene: TRBJ1-4
v_gene: TRBV5-6
len: 11

CDR3aa: ASSYLYSRASQY
j_gene: TRBJ2-3
v_gene: TRBV6-5
len: 12

CDR3aa: ASSQDPTGLYNEQF
j_gene: TRBJ2-1
v_gene: TRBV4-1
len: 14

CDR3aa: ASSGVRGSSPLH
j_gene: TRBJ1-6
v_gene: TRBV6-5
len: 12

CDR3aa: ASSLGGRGYEQY
j_gene: TRBJ2-7
v_gene: TRBV7-2
len: 12

CDR3aa: ASSEAVPGNTIY
j_gene: TRBJ1-3
v_gene: TRBV6-1
len: 12

CDR3aa: AIRPDRDNQPQH
j_gene: TRBJ1-5
v_gene: TRBV10-3
len: 12

CDR3aa: ASSEATTANTEAF
j_gene: TRBJ1-1
v_gene: TRBV6-1
len: 13

CDR3aa: ASSSQGSQETQY
j_gene: TRBJ2-5
v_gene: TRBV28
len: 12

CDR3aa: SVVTDRIAYEQY
j_gene: TRBJ2-7
v_gene: TRBV29-1
len: 12

CDR3aa: ASRPSSGGIPETQY
j_gene: TRBJ2-5
v_gene: TRBV19
len: 14

CDR3aa: ASSRSGQGYEQY
j_gene: TRBJ2-7
v_gene: TRBV7-9
len: 12

CDR3aa: ASSLQGEAF
j_gene: TRBJ1-1
v_gene: TRBV5-1
len: 9

CDR3aa: ATSRGVTYEQY
j_gene: TRBJ2-7
v_gene: TRBV15
len: 11

CDR3aa: ASSEFQASAGSPLH
j_gene: TRBJ1-6
v_gene: TRBV2
len: 14

CDR3aa: ATSRPPGGTGLNEQY
j_gene: NA
v_gene: TRBV15
len: 15

CDR3aa: ASSLGKPADTQY
j_gene: TRBJ2-3
v_gene: TRBV5-1
len: 12

CDR3aa: AWSVTQTSYEQY
j_gene: TRBJ2-7
v_gene: TRBV30
len: 12

CDR3aa: SVEDNPGTSTDTQY
j_gene: TRBJ2-3
v_gene: TRBV29-1
len: 14

CDR3aa: ASRERVRGNQPQH
j_gene: TRBJ1-5
v_gene: TRBV23-1
len: 13

CDR3aa: ASSPRPRDNQPQH
j_gene: TRBJ1-5
v_gene: TRBV6-5
len: 13

CDR3aa: SVRRDTQY
j_gene: TRBJ2-3
v_gene: TRBV29-1
len: 8

CDR3aa: ASSRTAQGGNSGNTIY
j_gene: TRBJ1-3
v_gene: TRBV5-5
len: 16

CDR3aa: AISEEGRNSPLH
j_gene: TRBJ1-6
v_gene: TRBV10-3
len: 12

CDR3aa: ASSFRDRVDTTQH
j_gene: TRBJ1-5
v_gene: TRBV5-6
len: 13

CDR3aa: SVAQGNTEAF
j_gene: TRBJ1-1
v_gene: TRBV29-1
len: 10

CDR3aa: SVLVAGTVQETQY
j_gene: TRBJ2-5
v_gene: TRBV29-1
len: 13

CDR3aa: ATSRVSGGPGEQY
j_gene: TRBJ2-7
v_gene: TRBV15
len: 13

CDR3aa: ASGQGATGELF
j_gene: TRBJ2-2
v_gene: TRBV7-3
len: 11

CDR3aa: ASGLVKPPLH
j_gene: TRBJ1-6
v_gene: TRBV12-5
len: 10

CDR3aa: ASSLGQGPDTQY
j_gene: TRBJ2-3
v_gene: TRBV5-1
len: 12

CDR3aa: ASSQDRRGGRADTQY
j_gene: TRBJ2-3
v_gene: TRBV4-2
len: 15

CDR3aa: ASSRQGGADTQY
j_gene: TRBJ2-3
v_gene: TRBV2
len: 12

CDR3aa: ASSLNRGGGTDTQY
j_gene: TRBJ2-3
v_gene: TRBV7-3
len: 14